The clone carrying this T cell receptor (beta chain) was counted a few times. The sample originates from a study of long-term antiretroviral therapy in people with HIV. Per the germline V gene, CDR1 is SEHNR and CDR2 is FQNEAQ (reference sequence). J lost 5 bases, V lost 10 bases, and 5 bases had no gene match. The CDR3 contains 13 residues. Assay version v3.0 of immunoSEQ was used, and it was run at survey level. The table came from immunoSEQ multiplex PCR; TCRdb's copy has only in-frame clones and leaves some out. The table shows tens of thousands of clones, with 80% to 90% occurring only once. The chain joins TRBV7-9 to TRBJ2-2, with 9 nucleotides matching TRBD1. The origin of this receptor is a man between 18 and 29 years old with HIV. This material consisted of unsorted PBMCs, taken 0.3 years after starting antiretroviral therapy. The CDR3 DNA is TGTGCCAACCTACAGGGGGCAACCGGGGAGCTGTTTTTT. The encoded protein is CANLQGATGELFF.